Listed here is a single T cell receptor beta chain. The target antigen is unknown. With 5 bases clipped from V and 6 bases from J, the junction kept 8 bases outside the gene matches. The CDR3 extends over 16 amino acids. Germline V gives CDR1 SGHTA, CDR2 FQGNSA. This specimen comes from a study of blood T cells in healthy people across ages. Overall study findings and caveats: Age brought a roughly linear fall in TCR beta diversity measured per million T cells.

PCR was performed a second time for about 7 to 11 cycles using a sample-barcoded 5' primer and a J-beta primer mix. Through a template-switch adaptor with 12 random nucleotides, each cDNA molecule received a tag. From the 5' RACE reads, TCRdb called clonotypes with MiXCR, one entry per CDR3 protein. The sample includes about 1 million distinct CDR3 sequences, around 43% seen only once; the top ten take under 20%. The receptor was isolated from a woman in her sixties or seventies in good health. The chain carries TRBV7-2 and TRBJ2-1; 12 nucleotides line up with TRBD2. The sequencing input was blood. The CDR3 here is CASSPPGLAGSNEQFF. The DNA of the CDR3 is TGTGCCAGCAGCCCCCCCGGACTAGCGGGAAGCAATGAGCAGTTCTTC.